These 16 T cell receptor beta chains originate from one sample sequenced in a study of a mutant IDH1 vaccine in newly diagnosed glioma. Regarding time point: baseline, week 1 (first vaccination visit). The treatment: pre-vaccination baseline after standard-of-care therapy. Measured with immunoSEQ multiplex PCR; TCRdb has only the in-frame clones, and not every one. This table holds approximately 36,000 clones, around 78% found once. Material: PBMCs, obtained from a glioma patient treated with radiotherapy, temozolomide or both. The receptor source for this set is a man aged 35 to 55 with glioma. Some clones in this sample may be carry-over from other donors' samples.

The rearrangement links TRBV7-9 to TRBJ1-6; D is uncertain. The germline CDR1 and CDR2 sequences are SEHNR and FQNEAQ (reference sequence). The CDR3 is 13 residues long. V shed 1 base and J shed 10 bases, with 8 bases lying between them. The CDR3 region has the DNA TGTGCCAGCAGCTTAGATCTCGGCTCACCCCTCCACTTT. Protein product: CASSLDLGSPLHF.

The chain combines TRBV2 with TRBJ1-4; D gene unclear. The CDR3 totals 15 residues. The V gene lost 4 bases and the J gene lost 5 bases, with 14 bases spanning the gap. CDR1 is SNHLY, CDR2 FYNNEI, per germline. DNA for the CDR3: TGTGCCAGCAGTGGTCCAAAACAGATCAATGAAAAACTGTTTTTT. Its translation: CASSGPKQINEKLFF.

This sequence joins TRBV6-1 and TRBJ1-2; 9 nucleotides agree with TRBD1. Germline trimming cut 7 bases from V and 7 bases from J; bases unmatched to any gene: 13. Germline lookup yields CDR1 MNHNS and CDR2 SASEGT. This CDR3 has 15 residues. CDR3 in amino acids: CASKSRDRDGSGYTF. The CDR3 region has the DNA TGTGCCAGCAAAAGCCGGGACAGGGATGGATCTGGCTACACCTTC.

The chain combines TRBV5-6 with TRBJ2-1; perhaps D is TRBD1 or TRBD2 (5 bases each). The CDR3 runs 13 residues. Germline V lookup: CDR1 SGHDT, CDR2 YYEEEE. V was cut by 5 bases and J by 7 bases, with 13 bases left in between. DNA for the CDR3: TGTGCCAGCAGAAGGGGTCCGGGGAATGAGCAGTTCTTC. It is translated as CASRRGPGNEQFF.

V usage is TRBV7-9 and J usage is TRBJ2-7; the match to TRBD1 covers 10 bases. The CDR3 extends over 14 amino acids. Germline-derived CDR1 and CDR2 are SEHNR and FQNEAQ (reference sequence). V shed 11 bases, J shed 3 bases, and the junction held 10 bases outside the gene matches. The CDR3 reads CASDEGQGLYEQYF. The CDR3 nucleotides are TGTGCCTCAGACGAGGGACAGGGGCTCTACGAGCAGTACTTC.

In its sample, this clone was seen a few times. CDR3 nucleotides: TGTGCCTGGAGTGAGAATTATAATGAAAAACTGTTTTTT. Protein sequence: CAWSENYNEKLFF. The chain carries TRBV30 and TRBJ1-4; D not resolved. The CDR3 runs to 13 residues. CDR1 is GTSNPN and CDR2 is SVGIG in the germline V gene (reference sequence). With 1 base removed from V and 4 bases from J, the gap between germline ends came to 7 bases.

V usage is TRBV5-1 and J usage is TRBJ1-1; D might be TRBD1 (5 bases). Between the trimmed V and J ends, which lost 0 bases and 6 bases, there was a span of 18 bases. This CDR3 has 16 amino acids. CDR1 SGHRS and CDR2 YFSETQ come from the germline V gene. The DNA of the CDR3 is TGCGCCAGCAGCTTGGGTACGTCAGGGAGGAAGTCTGAAGCTTTCTTT. It encodes CASSLGTSGRKSEAFF.

This chain uses TRBV30 with TRBJ2-5; D gene uncertain. V gave up 2 bases and J gave up 4 bases, with 17 bases separating them. Germline values: CDR1 GTSNPN, CDR2 SVGIG (reference sequence). The CDR3 loop spans 15 amino acids. The CDR3: CAWSPLRAFRETQYF. CDR3 DNA: TGTGCCTGGAGTCCCCTTCGTGCTTTCAGAGAGACCCAGTACTTC.

CDR3 nucleotide sequence: TGTGCCAGCAGTGTAGGACTAGCGGGGGGGTACGAGCAGTACTTC. Its translation: CASSVGLAGGYEQYF. The V call is TRBV6-1, the J call TRBJ2-7; 15 nucleotides align to TRBD2. Trimming cost V 4 bases and J 4 bases; bases outside gene matches: 2. There are 15 residues in the CDR3. Germline V gives CDR1 MNHNS, CDR2 SASEGT.

The chain recombines TRBV5-5 with TRBJ1-4, with D possibly being TRBD1 (6 bases). CDR1 and CDR2 from the germline V gene are SGHKS and YYEKEE (reference sequence). This CDR3 region has 16 residues. With 0 bases removed from V and 8 bases from J, the gap between germline ends came to 17 bases. The CDR3 protein is CASSLAENRVREKLFF. CDR3 bases: TGTGCCAGCAGCTTGGCCGAAAACAGGGTTCGCGAAAAACTGTTTTTT.

J is TRBJ2-7 and V is TRBV7-9; TRBD1 or TRBD2 may be the D gene (6 bases each). Germline V gene sequence: CDR1 SEHNR, CDR2 FQNEAQ (reference sequence). The CDR3 contains 19 residues. V lost 1 base, J lost 5 bases, and 27 bases lay in between. DNA for the CDR3: TGTGCCAGCAGCTTAGGGGCGGGGAGGATAAGGACAGAACCCCACGAGCAGTACTTC. Its translation is CASSLGAGRIRTEPHEQYF.

The chain uses TRBV27 and TRBJ2-1; D might be TRBD2 (5 bases). Germline CDR1 and CDR2: MNHEY and SMNVEV (reference sequence). V lost 2 bases and J lost 4, with 9 bases in between. The CDR3 is made up of 14 amino acids. CDR3 in amino acids: CASSLSRGYNEQFF. The CDR3 coding sequence is TGTGCCAGCAGTTTAAGTCGGGGATACAATGAGCAGTTCTTC.

The chain has TRBV5-8 and TRBJ2-5, with TRBD2 matching over 14 bases. Looked up from germline, CDR1 is SGHTS and CDR2 is YDEGEE. With V trimmed by 4 bases and J by 1 base, 6 bases remained unmatched. The CDR3 has 17 residues. CDR3 region: CASSRGLAGALQETQYF. In nucleotides, the CDR3 is TGTGCCAGCAGCCGGGGACTAGCGGGGGCCCTCCAAGAGACCCAGTACTTC.

The table lists this clone with a few counts. The CDR3 sequence is CASSFRGYGYTF. For the CDR3, the DNA is TGTGCCAGCAGCTTCCGGGGTTATGGCTACACCTTC. This chain links TRBV7-2 with TRBJ1-2, with D hard to call. CDR1 SGHTA and CDR2 FQGNSA come from the germline V gene. This CDR3 spans 12 amino acids. V gave up 3 bases and J gave up 5 bases, with 7 bases separating them.

V is TRBV5-4 and J is TRBJ1-2, with 10 positions matching TRBD1. The V segment lost 4 bases and the J segment 6 bases; nucleotides outside the gene matches: 9. Per germline, CDR1 SGHNT and CDR2 YYREEE (reference sequence). CDR3 length: 15 amino acids. CDR3 residues: CASSLYGTGVHGYTF. The CDR3 nucleotides are TGTGCCAGCAGCCTATACGGGACAGGGGTCCATGGCTACACCTTC.

V is TRBV4-1 and J is TRBJ2-7; tentatively, D is TRBD2 (6 bases). The CDR3 totals 13 residues. The ends were cut back, 0 bases at V and 6 bases at J, with 9 bases in the middle. Germline lookup yields CDR1 MGHRA and CDR2 YSYEKL. CDR3 DNA sequence: TGCGCCAGCAGCCAAGATTGGGGGGTCGAGCAGTACTTC. Protein sequence: CASSQDWGVEQYF.